Given below is one T cell receptor (beta chain) in context. The target of this receptor is not known. No much larger clonotype is one base removed from it; base qualities were not supplied. The instrument given in TCRdb is Illumina HiSeq 2500. TCR beta libraries were prepared by quantitative 5'-RACE with molecular barcodes. The authors processed their data as follows. Disease-linked TCR variants were identified with a new computational method built on a probabilistic model of VDJ rearrangement. TCRdb reprocessing: public reads trimmed at Q25 with fastp, clones called with MiXCR, in-frame beta chains kept. Under each unique CDR3 protein, matching rows form one entry showing the most common genes and DNA. It is TCRdb's table, rather than the study itself, that gives the V and J calls and clone size. The sample table shows just under 550,000 distinct CDR3 sequences, and approximately 11% are seen once. Of the sample, approximately 6.2% falls within the top ten clones.

V is cut back by 4 bases and J by 8 bases, with 5 bases in the junction unmatched. The CDR3 covers 15 residues, taking in both the cysteine and the phenylalanine. Just CDR3 DNA is preserved here, 45 bases in frame from base 1. CDR1 ENHRY and CDR2 SYGVKD are derived from the germline V gene. This sample is part of a study of CD8 T cells in ankylosing spondylitis (dated by TCRdb to about 2017). Regarding the complete study: To find TCR variants linked to disease, the study profiled T cell receptor beta repertoires in ankylosing spondylitis patients and healthy donors. Peripheral blood was sampled, and synovial fluid was also collected from ankylosing spondylitis patients. The whole study cohort included 85 to 120 healthy donors and under 30 ankylosing spondylitis patients. Broader findings and caveats from the paper: Blood from ankylosing spondylitis patients appeared to be characterized by a TCR beta motif composed of roughly eight highly homologous amino acid variants. Some TCR beta motif variants had previously been reported in synovial fluid and blood of reactive arthritis patients, which suggested common disease-initiation mechanisms. Significant enrichment of the disease-linked clones was reported in matched synovial fluid samples from ankylosing spondylitis patients. The disease-linked clones had a CD8+ phenotype and were found at relatively low frequencies in peripheral blood.

The sequence was obtained from a male donor with ankylosing spondylitis. Sequenced material: blood, either unsorted or a sorted T cell fraction (not recorded which). The rearrangement combines TRBV10-3 with TRBJ2-2; TRBD2 agrees with 12 junctional bases. CDR3 sequence: CAISASGRVGGELFF. DNA sequence: TGTGCCATCAGTGCTAGCGGGAGGGTTGGTGGGGAGCTGTTTTTT.